This entry lists 21 T cell receptor beta chains sequenced from one sample in a study of cytomegalovirus exposure and HLA in healthy donors. The PCR ran on 60 Vbeta and 13 Jbeta primers. Sequencing used immunoSEQ multiplex PCR; TCRdb keeps in-frame clones, though not all of them. The sample has some 200,000 clones; approximately 70% are singletons. The sequencing sample was made of PBMCs. All receptors come from a man aged 35-49 years in good health and CMV-seropositive.

A single count supports this clone. As DNA, the CDR3 is TGTGCCAGCAGTGAAGCCCTGGGGCAGGGGGAGACCCAGTACTTC. It yields the protein CASSEALGQGETQYF. The V gene is TRBV2, the J gene TRBJ2-5; possibly TRBD1 for D (6 bases). CDR3 size: 15 residues. Trimming shortened V by 0 bases and J by 5 bases, and 13 bases separated the two germline ends. Germline V lookup: CDR1 SNHLY, CDR2 FYNNEI. The whole variable domain, filled in from reference TRBV2 and TRBJ2-5, reads EPEVTQTPSHQVTQMGQEVILRCVPISNHLYFYWYRQILGQKVEFLVSFYNNEISEKSEIFDDQFSVERPDGSNFTLKIRSTKLEDSAMYFCASSEALGQGETQYFGPGTRLLVL.

This clone was counted a few times. The genes are TRBV28 and TRBJ2-7; 10 bases match TRBD2. CDR1 MDHEN and CDR2 SYDVKM come from the germline V gene. V gave up 9 bases and J gave up 0 bases; unmatched junction bases: 8. There are 15 residues in the CDR3. The CDR3 region is CASLSGTSVSYEQYF. CDR3 DNA sequence: TGTGCCAGTTTGTCCGGGACTAGCGTCTCCTACGAGCAGTACTTC.

This sequence joins TRBV7-2 and TRBJ1-2; 12 nucleotides agree with TRBD1. The germline CDR1 and CDR2 sequences are SGHTA and FQGNSA. The CDR3 runs 16 residues. V lost 5 bases to trimming and J lost 4 bases; unmatched junction nucleotides: 8. CDR3 DNA: TGTGCCAGCAGCCTGACTGGGACAGGGGGCGGCTATGGCTACACCTTC. It specifies CASSLTGTGGGYGYTF.

The gene calls are TRBV1 and TRBJ1-5; the table assigns TRBD1, which was not confirmed against the DNA. TRBV1 is a pseudogene locus. The CDR3 has 17 residues. The DNA for the CDR3 is TGCACCAGCAGCACCGACCGGGACATGGCTAGGGGATGGGCCCAGCATTTT. This gives the protein CTSSTDRDMARGWAQHF.

The gene calls are TRBV6-5 and TRBJ2-1; a possible D gene is TRBD2 (6 bases). The CDR3 length is 15 residues. The ends were cut back, 7 bases at V and 5 bases at J, with 18 bases in the middle. Germline assignment: CDR1 MNHEY and CDR2 SVGAGI. This CDR3 is CASTRGTAGHNEQFF. CDR3 coding DNA: TGTGCCAGCACCAGAGGGACGGCGGGGCACAATGAGCAGTTCTTC.

The chain recombines TRBV4-1 with TRBJ2-1; tentative D call: TRBD2 (6 bases). Trimming left V 2 bases short and J 7 bases short, with 21 bases between. CDR1 is MGHRA, CDR2 YSYEKL, per germline. The CDR3 runs 17 residues. The CDR3 loop is CASSQYNSGLLRNEQFF. The CDR3 DNA reads TGCGCCAGCAGCCAATATAATTCGGGACTCCTCAGGAATGAGCAGTTCTTC.

The CDR3 nucleotides are TGTGCCAGCAGCCAATATCGGGTTGGGACTGTTGGAAACACCATATATTTT. It encodes CASSQYRVGTVGNTIYF. This rearrangement joins TRBV16 to TRBJ1-3, with a possible D match to TRBD1 (5 bases). Germline lookup yields CDR1 KGHSY and CDR2 FQNENV. The V end lost 1 base, the J end lost 3 bases, and 16 bases lay between the germline ends. The CDR3 loop spans 17 amino acids. Filled out from reference TRBV16 and TRBJ1-3, the complete variable domain reads GEEVAQTPKHLVRGEGQKAKLYCAPIKGHSYVFWYQQVLKNEFKFLISFQNENVFDETGMPKERFSAKCLPNSPCSLEIQATKLEDSAVYFCASSQYRVGTVGNTIYFGEGSWLTVV.

This chain connects TRBV11-2 to TRBJ1-3, with 10 bases matching TRBD1. The CDR3 consists of 15 residues. CDR1 and CDR2 from the germline V gene are SGHAT and FQNNGV. V lost 3 bases, J lost 2 bases, and 1 base stayed unmatched. The CDR3 is CASSLGTGAGNTIYF. In DNA form, the CDR3 reads TGTGCCAGCAGCTTGGGGACAGGGGCTGGAAACACCATATATTTT.

The chain uses TRBV18 and TRBJ2-2; possible D gene TRBD2, 5 bases. CDR1 is KGHSH, CDR2 LQKENI, per germline. The CDR3 covers 13 residues. V was shortened by 4 bases and J by 10 bases, with 13 bases between the two germline ends. Here the CDR3 reads CASSLERSLELFF. CDR3 bases: TGTGCCAGCTCACTCGAGCGGTCCCTGGAGCTGTTTTTT.

This rearrangement joins TRBV4-2 to TRBJ2-1; D might be TRBD2 (6 bases). Looked up from germline, CDR1 is LGHNA and CDR2 is YNFKEQ. The CDR3 totals 17 residues. Trimming shortened V by 0 bases and J by 9 bases, and 21 bases separated the two germline ends. The CDR3 DNA reads TGTGCCAGCAGCCAAGATCGAAGCGGGTGGTCCGGGAGTGAGCAGTTCTTC. Residues: CASSQDRSGWSGSEQFF.

The V and J genes are TRBV6-5 and TRBJ1-5; tentative D call: TRBD1 (6 bases). This CDR3 is 16 amino acids long. Germline CDR1 reads MNHEY; CDR2 reads SVGAGI. V dropped 4 bases and J dropped 9 bases, with 22 bases sitting between them. The CDR3: CASSSGAQPRGRPQHF. The CDR3 DNA sequence: TGTGCCAGCAGTTCAGGGGCCCAACCACGAGGGCGGCCCCAGCATTTT.

The V and J genes are TRBV5-4 and TRBJ1-2; possibly TRBD1 for D (6 bases). This CDR3 has 16 residues. The V end lost 0 bases, the J end lost 4 bases, and 16 bases lay between the germline ends. The germline CDR1 and CDR2 sequences are SGHNT and YYREEE (reference sequence). CDR3 protein: CASSLAEDSARYGYTF. CDR3 in DNA: TGTGCCAGCAGCTTGGCCGAGGACAGCGCCCGCTATGGCTACACCTTC.

The chain uses TRBV13 and TRBJ1-4; possibly TRBD1 for D (5 bases). This CDR3 spans 14 amino acids. Germline CDR1 is PRHDT and CDR2 is FYEKMQ (reference sequence). The ends were cut back, 6 bases at V and 4 bases at J, with 12 bases in the middle. The DNA for the CDR3 is TGTGCCAGCAGAGAGTGGGGCCTTAATGAAAAACTGTTTTTT. This codes for CASREWGLNEKLFF. The whole variable domain, remainder taken from reference TRBV13 and TRBJ1-4, is AAGVIQSPRHLIKEKRETATLKCYPIPRHDTVYWYQQGPGQDPQFLISFYEKMQSDKGSIPDRFSAQQFSDYHSELNMSSLELGDSALYFCASREWGLNEKLFFGSGTQLSVL.

This chain uses TRBV29-1 with TRBJ2-7; 8 positions agree with TRBD1. V dropped 7 bases and J dropped 2; count of bases not matched to a gene: 13. The CDR3 loop spans 15 amino acids. Germline V gene lookup returns CDR1 SQVTM and CDR2 ANQGSEA. The CDR3 loop reads CSALAGQGKTYEQYF. The CDR3 DNA sequence: TGCAGCGCTCTAGCCGGACAGGGAAAAACCTACGAGCAGTACTTC.

This CDR3 is CSVEYGAGYEQYF. The CDR3 region has the DNA TGCAGCGTTGAATACGGGGCGGGATACGAGCAGTACTTC. The J gene is TRBJ2-7, the V gene TRBV29-1; D is possibly TRBD2 (6 bases). The V and J ends lost 2 bases and 4 bases respectively, with 12 bases between them. The CDR3 loop spans 13 amino acids. CDR1 SQVTM and CDR2 ANQGSEA come from the germline V gene.

The rearrangement links TRBV19 to TRBJ2-7; tentative D call: TRBD2 (6 bases). V dropped 2 bases and J dropped 7 bases, with 12 bases sitting between them. The germline CDR1 and CDR2 sequences are LNHDA and SQIVND (reference sequence). This CDR3 is 13 amino acids long. CDR3 amino acids: CASSIKGAGEQYF. In DNA form, the CDR3 reads TGTGCCAGTAGTATAAAAGGGGCGGGGGAGCAGTACTTC. The whole variable domain, filled in from reference TRBV19 and TRBJ2-7, reads DGGITQSPKYLFRKEGQNVTLSCEQNLNHDAMYWYRQDPGQGLRLIYYSQIVNDFQKGDIAEGYSVSREKKESFPLTVTSAQKNPTAFYLCASSIKGAGEQYFGPGTRLTVT.

The chain joins TRBV7-9 to TRBJ1-4, with 9 bases identical to TRBD1. V gave up 6 bases and J gave up 8 bases; unmatched junction bases: 7. Germline V gene lookup returns CDR1 SEHNR and CDR2 FQNEAQ (reference sequence). The CDR3 consists of 14 residues. This CDR3 reads CASSLGQGEEKLFF. The CDR3 coding sequence is TGTGCCAGCAGTCTGGGACAGGGAGAGGAAAAACTGTTTTTT.

The chain recombines TRBV19 with TRBJ1-5; TRBD1 agrees at 7 bases. The CDR3 runs to 15 residues. The J segment lost 3 bases and the V segment lost 7 bases, leaving 9 bases of the junction unmatched. Germline CDR1 LNHDA, CDR2 SQIVND (reference sequence). CDR3 coding DNA: TGTGCCAGTACCTCGACAGGGTTTGACAATCAGCCCCAGCATTTT. This gives the protein CASTSTGFDNQPQHF.

This clone was found a few times. This chain links TRBV11-2 with TRBJ1-3, with 11 bases aligning to TRBD1. Germline V gene lookup returns CDR1 SGHAT and CDR2 FQNNGV. V was clipped by 6 bases and J by 3 bases; unmatched bases: 7. The CDR3 has 16 residues. CDR3 loop: CASRLDRGRYGNTIYF. DNA for the CDR3: TGTGCCAGCAGACTGGACAGGGGGCGGTATGGAAACACCATATATTTT.

This chain links TRBV2 with TRBJ2-7; 10 nucleotides match TRBD1. CDR3 length: 14 residues. V lost 6 bases, J lost 2 bases, and 4 bases stayed unmatched. Germline assignment: CDR1 SNHLY and CDR2 FYNNEI. The DNA of the CDR3 is TGTGCCAGCAGCGAGGGACAGGGGACCTACGAGCAGTACTTC. The encoded protein is CASSEGQGTYEQYF.

The chain recombines TRBV5-6 with TRBJ1-5; tentatively, D is TRBD1 (5 bases). The CDR3 is 17 amino acids. Germline values: CDR1 SGHDT, CDR2 YYEEEE. With 3 bases removed from V and 2 bases from J, the gap between germline ends came to 18 bases. The CDR3 is CASSSLGGTSGNQPQHF. In DNA, the CDR3 is TGTGCCAGCAGCTCCCTGGGGGGGACCAGCGGCAATCAGCCCCAGCATTTT.